Each of the 24 T cell receptor delta chains below was sequenced from the same sample in a study of gamma-delta T cells after stem cell transplantation. TCRdb re-identified clones in the RT-PCR reads via CATT. The table has around 10,000 delta-chain clones, 1.3% seen once; the top ten hold approximately 10%. Sequencing used gamma-delta T cells. The receptors were sampled from a human donor. It is not recorded whose cells these are; they may come from a transplant donor.

Remarks on this clone: The protein held in TCRdb is that of a much larger clone and does not match this DNA's translation at residue 11, likely because of a read error; the protein shown is translated from the DNA. The chain recombines TRDV2 with TRDJ1; 8 nucleotides agree with TRDD3. V lost 2 bases to trimming and J lost 1 base; unmatched junction nucleotides: 14. Germline CDR1 and CDR2: GEAIGNYY and EKD. The CDR3 length is 18 residues. CDR3: CACDSLGGIVPSTDKLIF. The CDR3 DNA follows: TGTGCCTGTGACAGCCTCGGGGGGATAGTTCCCTCCACCGATAAACTCATCTTT.

This clone was detected only a few times. It may be a read error: a sequence one base away is much more abundant. Different DNA sequences within this sample yield the same CDR3. The genes are TRDV2 and TRDJ1, with 9 bases matching TRDD3. This CDR3 comprises 19 residues. The germline CDR1 and CDR2 sequences are GEAIGNYY and EKD. The CDR3 is CACDTVRPILGEYTDKLIF. The CDR3 bases are TGTGCCTGTGACACCGTCCGGCCGATACTGGGGGAGTACACTGATAAACTCATCTTT.

This clone was observed at least ten times. The chain couples TRDV2 to TRDJ1; 11 bases map to TRDD3. This CDR3 has 21 amino acids. The V gene's germline CDR1 is GEAIGNYY and CDR2 EKD. V dropped 0 bases and J dropped 0; count of bases not matched to a gene: 17. The CDR3 protein is CACDTATHWGITLKDTDKLIF. For the CDR3, the DNA is TGTGCCTGTGACACCGCGACACACTGGGGGATAACGTTGAAGGACACCGATAAACTCATCTTT.

A note on this clone: The translation of this DNA and the TCRdb protein of a much larger clone differ at residue 4, probably owing to a read error; the protein shown here is translated from the DNA. The gene calls are TRDV2 and TRDJ1; 9 positions match TRDD3. V lost 5 bases and J lost 1; bases outside the gene matches: 7. Germline loops: CDR1 GEAIGNYY, CDR2 EKD. The CDR3 sequence is 15 residues long. CDR3 protein: CACVPLGIRTDKLIF. For the CDR3, the DNA is TGTGCCTGTGTCCCACTGGGGATACGCACCGATAAACTCATCTTT.

With regard to this clone: A far bigger clonotype differs at one base, so this is likely a read error. The same CDR3 can be traced to other DNA sequences in this sample. The CDR3 DNA sequence: TGTGCCTGTGACCCGCTAACCGGGGGGATACGCGGGCTAAAACTCATCTTT. The encoded protein is CACDPLTGGIRGLKLIF. The V and J genes are TRDV2 and TRDJ1; 10 nucleotides agree with TRDD3. Germline V gives CDR1 GEAIGNYY, CDR2 EKD. After removal of 3 bases from V and 8 bases from J, the junction contained 17 bases not matched to a gene. This CDR3 has 17 residues.

This clone was seen a few times. It may be a read error: a sequence one base away is much more abundant. This same CDR3 is encoded by further DNA sequences in the sample. The V and J genes are TRDV2 and TRDJ1, with TRDD3 matching 11 bases. CDR1 and CDR2 from the germline V gene are GEAIGNYY and EKD. J gave up 4 bases and V 3 bases, and 15 bases lay outside the gene matches. The CDR3 is 18 residues long. This chain's CDR3 is CACDPLLGDTLRGDKLIF. DNA for the CDR3: TGTGCCTGTGACCCCCTCCTGGGGGATACCCTAAGAGGCGATAAACTCATCTTT.

This clone was picked up a small number of times. This may be a read error: a much more frequent sequence differs by one nucleotide. In the same sample, other DNA sequences code for this CDR3. The chain is built from TRDV2 and TRDJ1; TRDD3 aligns across 12 bases. CDR3 size: 17 residues. J gave up 0 bases and V 4 bases, and 8 bases lay outside the gene matches. In germline, CDR1 is GEAIGNYY, CDR2 EKD. CDR3 DNA: TGTGCCTGTGATAGACTGGGGGATACTGGGGACACCGATAAACTCATCTTT. It yields the protein CACDRLGDTGDTDKLIF.

As to this clone: It is likely a read error: a sequence one base away is far more abundant. Within the sample, other DNA sequences also encode this same CDR3. The chain employs TRDV2 and TRDJ1; tentative D call: TRDD3 (6 bases). CDR1 is GEAIGNYY and CDR2 is EKD in the germline V gene. The CDR3 length is 16 residues. The CDR3 nucleotides read TGTGCCTGTGACACCGTGGGGGGCCGAGGCACCGATAAGCTCATCTTT. Protein product: CACDTVGGRGTDKLIF.

Notes on this clone: This DNA translates differently at residue 4 from the TCRdb protein, which is that of a much larger clone; a read error is likely, and the protein shown is the DNA's own translation. This chain links TRDV2 with TRDJ1; 10 positions match TRDD3. Germline V gene lookup returns CDR1 GEAIGNYY and CDR2 EKD. V lost 5 bases and J lost 8; bases outside the gene matches: 19. The CDR3 is 17 amino acids. CDR3 coding DNA: TGTGCCTGTGGCCCGCTAACTGGGGGGATACGCGGGCTAAAACTCATCTTT. Its protein product is CACGPLTGGIRGLKLIF.

A remark on this clone: One base separates it from a far larger clone, so it is likely a read error. The same CDR3 is also encoded by other DNA sequences in this sample. The chain couples TRDV2 to TRDJ1; a weak D match, TRDD3 (5 bases). There are 14 residues in the CDR3. Per the germline V gene, CDR1 is GEAIGNYY and CDR2 is EKD. CDR3 nucleotide sequence: TGTGCCTGCGACACCGCTGGGAGAAGAGATAAACTCATCTTT. Residues: CACDTAGRRDKLIF.

This clone was observed a few times. A far larger clone differs by one base, so this is likely a read error. Distinct nucleotide sequences in the sample also encode this CDR3. CDR3 sequence (DNA): TGTGCCTGTGACCTTGTGTCTGGGGGTAGGTACACCGATAAACTCATCTTT. This codes for CACDLVSGGRYTDKLIF. This sequence joins TRDV2 and TRDJ1; 7 nucleotides line up with TRDD3. Germline V gene lookup returns CDR1 GEAIGNYY and CDR2 EKD. The CDR3 runs 17 residues. The V gene end was trimmed by 3 bases and the J gene end by 0 bases; junction bases not matched to a gene: 12.

This clone was observed many times. This could be a read error, since a much larger clone is one nucleotide away. The sample contains more than one DNA sequence encoding this CDR3. The gene calls are TRDV2 and TRDJ1, with 13 nucleotides matching TRDD3. J was trimmed by 2 bases and V by 3 bases; bases with no gene match: 5. The length of the CDR3 is 16 residues. Per the germline V gene, CDR1 is GEAIGNYY and CDR2 is EKD. The CDR3 here is CACDPLGDTKTDKLIF. As DNA, the CDR3 is TGTGCCTGTGACCCACTGGGGGATACGAAGACCGATAAACTCATCTTT.

Comment on this clone: A far larger clone is only one base removed, so a read error is likely. Other DNA sequences in the sample encode the same CDR3. The chain couples TRDV2 to TRDJ1; 12 nucleotides match TRDD3. CDR1 GEAIGNYY and CDR2 EKD come from the germline V gene. This CDR3 contains 14 residues. The CDR3: CARDTLGDTDKLIF. CDR3 bases: TGTGCCCGTGACACCCTGGGGGATACGGATAAACTCATCTTT.

A note on this clone: It differs at one base from a far larger clone, so likely a read error. The same CDR3 also results from other DNA sequences found in this sample. This sequence joins TRDV2 and TRDJ1; 8 bases align to TRDD3. Germline assignment: CDR1 GEAIGNYY and CDR2 EKD. The CDR3 consists of 16 residues. The CDR3 DNA follows: TGTGCCTGCGACACCCTTGGGGGATCCGACACCGATAAACTCATCTTT. This sequence encodes CACDTLGGSDTDKLIF.

This clone was seen a handful of times. This DNA translates differently at residue 4 from the TCRdb protein, which is that of a much larger clone; a read error is likely, and the protein shown is the DNA's own translation. The V gene is TRDV2, the J gene TRDJ1; 8 positions match TRDD3. CDR1 is GEAIGNYY and CDR2 is EKD in the germline V gene. V lost 5 bases to trimming and J lost 2 bases; unmatched junction nucleotides: 15. CDR3 size: 17 residues. The CDR3, as DNA: TGTGCCTGTGGCCCGCTACGACCCTGGGGGAATACCGATAAACTCATCTTT. Its protein product is CACGPLRPWGNTDKLIF.

This clone has a single count. At one end, the junction sequence differs from germline, possibly due to a read error. The same CDR3 is also encoded by other DNA sequences in this sample. The chain has TRDV2 and TRDJ1, with 11 nucleotides matching TRDD3. Germline lookup yields CDR1 GEAIGNYY and CDR2 EKD. The CDR3 spans 19 residues. The CDR3, as DNA: TGCGCCTGTGACACCCTACTGGGGGATAGTAAATTCAAAGGTGGTAAACTCATCTTT. Translation: CACDTLLGDSKFKGGKLIF.

This clone came up a few times. A read error may be the cause here, since a much bigger clone is one base away. This chain uses TRDV2 with TRDJ1; 11 bases agree with TRDD3. From germline, CDR1 is GEAIGNYY and CDR2 EKD. CDR3 length equals 15 residues. V lost 5 bases to trimming and J lost 3 bases; unmatched junction nucleotides: 7. The CDR3 here is CACGKLGDISDKLIF. The CDR3 bases are TGTGCCTGTGGCAAACTGGGGGATATTTCCGATAAACTCATCTTT.

This clone was counted a few times. A far larger clone is only one base removed, so a read error is likely. Different DNA sequences within this sample yield the same CDR3. The rearrangement joins TRDV2 to TRDJ1, with 11 bases aligning to TRDD3. There are 15 residues in the CDR3. The germline V gene has CDR1 GEAIGNYY and CDR2 EKD. The CDR3 sequence is CACDTMGDTQGQLIF. CDR3 coding DNA: TGTGCCTGCGACACTATGGGGGATACGCAAGGACAACTCATCTTT.

The sample holds many counts of this clone. Other nucleotide sequences in the sample specify the same CDR3. The chain has TRDV2 and TRDJ1, with TRDD3 matching over 12 bases. Germline V gene lookup returns CDR1 GEAIGNYY and CDR2 EKD. V gave up 0 bases and J gave up 1 base; unmatched junction bases: 17. The CDR3 runs 21 residues. CDR3 coding DNA: TGTGCCTGTGACACCCTACTACTGGGGGATACCACACACTTAGTCACCGATAAACTCATCTTT. Its translation: CACDTLLLGDTTHLVTDKLIF.

This clone occurred many times. The CDR3 here is CACDTVAPGLGDGHSSWDTRQMFF. The CDR3 coding sequence is TGTGCCTGTGACACCGTGGCACCTGGACTGGGGGACGGACACAGCTCCTGGGACACCCGACAGATGTTTTTC. The chain recombines TRDV2 with TRDJ3; 9 positions match TRDD3. The CDR3 has 24 amino acids. V was pared by 0 bases and J by 0 bases, with 20 bases of the junction left unmatched. Germline lookup yields CDR1 GEAIGNYY and CDR2 EKD.

This clone was counted many times. The chain couples TRDV2 to TRDJ3; TRDD3 agrees at 8 bases. The CDR3 consists of 20 residues. The trim removed 0 bases at V and 0 bases at J, leaving 9 bases unmatched. From germline, CDR1 is GEAIGNYY and CDR2 EKD. CDR3 in amino acids: CACDTEFGGINSWDTRQMFF. The CDR3 DNA follows: TGTGCCTGTGACACCGAATTCGGGGGGATAAACTCCTGGGACACCCGACAGATGTTTTTC.

This clone was observed at least ten times. This CDR3 is also generated by other DNA sequences in the sample. This chain connects TRDV2 to TRDJ1, with 12 bases identical to TRDD3. In germline, CDR1 is GEAIGNYY, CDR2 EKD. The CDR3 consists of 17 residues. V trimming: 3 bases; J trimming: 4 bases; junction bases outside the gene matches: 11. For the CDR3, the DNA is TGTGCCTGTGACGCAGTGCTGGGGGATACGCGGGACGATAAACTCATCTTT. It translates to CACDAVLGDTRDDKLIF.

This clone is termed medium-sized. V and J are TRDV2 and TRDJ3; 10 nucleotides line up with TRDD3. The CDR3 sequence is 19 residues long. V lost 0 bases to trimming and J lost 0 bases; unmatched junction nucleotides: 4. In germline, CDR1 is GEAIGNYY, CDR2 EKD. For the CDR3, the DNA is TGTGCCTGTGACACCCTGCTGGGGGATAACTCCTGGGACACCCGACAGATGTTTTTC. Translation: CACDTLLGDNSWDTRQMFF.

A note on this clone: The TCRdb record carries a much larger clone's protein, which differs from this DNA's translation at residue 3; a read error is the likely cause, and the protein listed here is the DNA translation. This rearrangement joins TRDV2 to TRDJ1, with D possibly matching TRDD3 (6 bases). The CDR3 sequence is 17 residues long. Germline V gives CDR1 GEAIGNYY, CDR2 EKD. CDR3 DNA: TGTGCCCGTGACTCGATTGGGATAGGGAGAGGCACCGATAAACTCATCTTT. This encodes CARDSIGIGRGTDKLIF.